This TCR beta chain was recovered during a study of OX40 agonist ivuxolimab in advanced cancers. Germline-derived CDR1 and CDR2 are MNHEY and SMNVEV (reference sequence). The trim removed 3 bases at V and 7 bases at J, leaving 12 bases unmatched. CDR3 size: 17 residues. Profiling relied on immunoSEQ multiplex PCR, and the TCRdb table lists in-frame clones only, not all of them. Of some 150,000 clones in the sample, less than 95% were seen once. The sequenced sample was CD4+ or CD8+ T cells sorted from blood, obtained in a trial of the OX40 agonist ivuxolimab. This sequence joins TRBV27 and TRBJ1-6; TRBD1 agrees at 7 bases. The receptor was derived from an adult with an advanced solid tumor such as melanoma, head and neck, liver or kidney cancer. The CDR3 protein is CASSFTMTGSENSPLHF. Here the CDR3 DNA reads TGTGCCAGCAGTTTTACCATGACAGGGAGCGAGAATTCACCCCTCCACTTT.